This T cell receptor (beta chain) was recorded in a study of metastatic and nonmetastatic thyroid tumors. The overall study: Comparison of repertoires was carried out across blood and tumor or nodule tissue from malignant and benign thyroid patients.

No treatment of any kind had been given to any patient before thyroid surgery. The authors' processing: Variation in CDR3 across clinicopathological groups served as the basis for constructing a distant-metastasis classifier in papillary thyroid cancer. TCRdb re-called the PCR reads with MiXCR. TCRdb assigned the V and J calls; the authors' analysis was not used. The repertoire includes fewer than 13,000 clones, roughly 28% of them detected once, and approximately 9.8% sits in the top ten. This clone is medium-sized (0.01 to 0.1%) within its sample. The antigen is unknown. A read error may account for a junction end that differs from germline. CDR3 size: 15 residues. Per the germline V gene, CDR1 is SSHAT and CDR2 is FNYEAQ (reference sequence). Study outcomes and limitations: In blood and tumor, TCR beta diversity was reportedly significantly higher in malignant thyroid tumors than in benign nodules.

V is TRBV7-7 and J is TRBJ2-1, with 7 bases fitting TRBD1. The TCR sequence derives from a female donor with papillary thyroid cancer or a benign thyroid nodule (not recorded which). Some clones in this sample may be carry-over from other donors' samples. The source material was tumor tissue. The CDR3 nucleotides are TGTGCTAGCAGCCGCCGACAGGGAACTGACAATGAGCAGTTCTTC. This translates into CASSRRQGTDNEQFF. Variable domain in full (rest from reference TRBV7-7 and TRBJ2-1): GAGVSQSPRYKVTKRGQDVTLRCDPISSHATLYWYQQALGQGPEFLTYFNYEAQPDKSGLPSDRFSAERPEGSISTLTIQRTEQRDSAMYRCASSRRQGTDNEQFFGPGTRLTVL.